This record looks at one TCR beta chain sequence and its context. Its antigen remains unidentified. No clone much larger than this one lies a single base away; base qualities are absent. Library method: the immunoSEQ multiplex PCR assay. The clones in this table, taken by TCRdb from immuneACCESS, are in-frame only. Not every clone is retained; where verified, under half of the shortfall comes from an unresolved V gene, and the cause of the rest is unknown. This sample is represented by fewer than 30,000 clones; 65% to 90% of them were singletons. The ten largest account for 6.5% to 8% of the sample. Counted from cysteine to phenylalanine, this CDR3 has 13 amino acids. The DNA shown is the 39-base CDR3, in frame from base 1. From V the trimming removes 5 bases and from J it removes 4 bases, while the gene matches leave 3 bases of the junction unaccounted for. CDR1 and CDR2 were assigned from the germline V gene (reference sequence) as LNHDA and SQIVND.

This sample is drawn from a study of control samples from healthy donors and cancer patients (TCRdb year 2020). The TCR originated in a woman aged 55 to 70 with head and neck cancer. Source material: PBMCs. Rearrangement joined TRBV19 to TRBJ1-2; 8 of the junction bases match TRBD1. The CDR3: CASSAGTGYGYTF. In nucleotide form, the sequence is TGTGCCAGTAGTGCCGGGACAGGCTATGGCTACACCTTC.